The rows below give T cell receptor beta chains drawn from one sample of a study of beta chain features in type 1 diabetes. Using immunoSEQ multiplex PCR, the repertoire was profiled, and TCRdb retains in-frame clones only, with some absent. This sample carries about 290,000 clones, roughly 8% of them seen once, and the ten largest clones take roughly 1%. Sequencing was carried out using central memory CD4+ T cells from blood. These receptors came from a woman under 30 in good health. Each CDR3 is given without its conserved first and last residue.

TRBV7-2	ASGLWYNEQF
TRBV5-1	ASSQDISTNEKLF
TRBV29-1	SVGDRNTGELF
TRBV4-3	ASSQGRGTQY
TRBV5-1	ASSIRVTDTQY
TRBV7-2	ASTFRGTDTQY
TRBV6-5	ASSQRTGFDYEQY
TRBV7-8	ASSRRTYEQY
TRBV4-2	ASSQGGAQTSTDTQY
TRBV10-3	AISRDGTGDSPLH
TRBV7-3	ASTSNTGELF
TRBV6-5	ASSFGTGSGFGEQF
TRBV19	ASSIDPGNGKQF
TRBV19	ASSRVSGANVLT
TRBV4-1	ASGGLAGTNEQF
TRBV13	ASSPDRAYEQY
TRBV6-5	ASSYGQGTGANVLT
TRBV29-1	SVLNGNAGELF
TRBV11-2	ASSQTQGNGYT
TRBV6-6	ASSYLGQEYEQY
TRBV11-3	ASSPPGGDTQY
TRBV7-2	ASRPGSGNTIY
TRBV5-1	ASSLLLGANTIY
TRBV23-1	AGLLQSRALLAKNIQY
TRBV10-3	AISRESNQPQH
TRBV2	ASQPGINEKLF
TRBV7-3	ASSHNAEGGYT
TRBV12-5	ASGLDGTYEQY
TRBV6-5	ASRKPDVGELF
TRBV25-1	ASSGPLAGGRETQY
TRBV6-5	ASSPGTGGWEQY
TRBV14	ASSYSRNTQY
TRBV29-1	SVGRATNEKLF
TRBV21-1	ASSRTNYGYT
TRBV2	ASSEISGGGETQY
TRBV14	ASSPPRDGYGYT
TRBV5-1	ASSFGVEETQY